The 29 T cell receptor beta chains below come from one sample, sequenced in a study of T cell repertoires in cytomegalovirus infection. TCRdb re-called the reads with MiXCR, one entry per CDR3 protein. Here the sample spans 290,000 or so distinct CDR3 sequences, 9.6% being singletons. Sample: PBMCs. The receptors come from a human donor in good health (CMV status not recorded). Some clones in this sample may be carry-over from other donors' samples.

Notes on this clonotype: The conserved phenylalanine or tryptophan is not found at the CDR3 terminus, so this likely reflects a read error. This chain connects TRBV20-1 to TRBJ2-5; D perhaps matches TRBD1 (7 bases). V lost 4 bases to trimming and J lost 4 bases, with 22 bases between them. This CDR3 region has 16 residues. Germline CDR1 is DFQATT and CDR2 is SNEGSKA (reference sequence). This CDR3 is CSATGGMEPSRETQYL. DNA for the CDR3: TGCAGTGCTACAGGGGGGATGGAACCTTCAAGAGAGACCCAGTACTTA.

Ten or more counts support this clonotype. The V and J genes are TRBV12-3 or TRBV12-4 and TRBJ2-1; a weak D match, TRBD1 (7 bases). CDR3 length: 16 amino acids. Trimming stripped 6 bases from V and 3 bases from J, with 18 bases between. The CDR3 loop reads CASSTGGGPYYNEQFF. Written as DNA, the CDR3 is TGTGCCAGCAGCACCGGAGGGGGCCCTTACTACAATGAGCAGTTCTTC.

This clonotype was counted many times. This CDR3 is CASSTQRYGYTF. CDR3 nucleotide sequence: TGTGCCAGCAGCACCCAGCGCTATGGCTACACCTTC. The rearrangement joins TRBV7-9 to TRBJ1-2; D is uncertain. The CDR3 spans 12 residues. Trimming took 5 bases from V and 4 from J, leaving 8 bases between them. Looked up from germline, CDR1 is SEHNR and CDR2 is FQNEAQ (reference sequence). The full variable domain, completed using reference TRBV7-9 and TRBJ1-2, is DTGVSQNPRHKITKRGQNVTFRCDPISEHNRLYWYRQTLGQGPEFLTYFQNEAQLEKSRLLSDRFSAERPKGSFSTLEIQRTEQGDSAMYLCASSTQRYGYTFGSGTRLTVV.

This clonotype was seen a handful of times. V usage is TRBV6-6 and J usage is TRBJ1-1; D not certain. This CDR3 has 16 amino acids. In germline, CDR1 is MNHNY, CDR2 SVGAGI (reference sequence). The ends were cut back, 4 bases at V and 5 bases at J, with 20 bases in the middle. The CDR3, as DNA: TGTGCCAGCAGTTCTTCAAGAGGGCGGGGAGGAACTGAAGCTTTCTTT. Residues: CASSSSRGRGGTEAFF.

V gene TRBV28 combines with J gene TRBJ2-5; TRBD1 matches at 7 bases. Trimming at V came to 5 bases and at J to 4 bases, leaving 7 bases not matched to a gene. The germline V gene encodes CDR1 MDHEN and CDR2 SYDVKM. The CDR3 has 14 amino acids. The CDR3 DNA reads TGTGCCAGCAGTAAGACAGGGAAAGGAGAGACCCAGTACTTC. This sequence encodes CASSKTGKGETQYF.

This clonotype was seen repeatedly, ten times or more. The CDR3 reads CASSWGLAGRSGDTQYF. The CDR3 DNA reads TGTGCCAGCAGCTGGGGGCTAGCGGGGAGGTCAGGAGATACGCAGTATTTT. The genes are TRBV5-4 and TRBJ2-3; TRBD2 matches at 9 bases. Germline values: CDR1 SGHNT, CDR2 YYREEE (reference sequence). CDR3 length equals 17 residues. Trimming cost V 3 bases and J 5 bases; bases outside gene matches: 13.

This clonotype was observed many times. The rearrangement links TRBV6-2 or TRBV6-3 to TRBJ1-2; D is possibly TRBD1 (5 bases). Germline loops: CDR1 MNHEY, CDR2 SVGEGT. With 7 bases removed from V and 8 bases from J, the gap between germline ends came to 14 bases. The length of the CDR3 is 12 residues. The CDR3 bases are TGTGCCAGCACCGGAGGGACGGGCGGCTACACCTTC. This encodes CASTGGTGGYTF.

The rearrangement joins TRBV20-1 to TRBJ1-4; a possible D gene is TRBD1 (6 bases). V was pared by 5 bases and J by 2 bases, with 33 bases between. Looked up from germline, CDR1 is DFQATT and CDR2 is SNEGSKA (reference sequence). The CDR3 spans 21 residues. The CDR3 bases are TGCAGTGCTTTTCCCCAGCCAGCCAGGACAGCTGCCTTTCGCACTAATGAAAAACTGTTTTTT. Its translation is CSAFPQPARTAAFRTNEKLFF.

This clonotype was found many times. The V and J genes are TRBV7-7 and TRBJ2-5; unclear D gene. The CDR3 has 11 residues. The V end lost 11 bases, the J end lost 4 bases, and 11 bases lay between the germline ends. CDR1 SSHAT and CDR2 FNYEAQ come from the germline V gene (reference sequence). CDR3: CAGGVGETQYF. The CDR3 DNA reads TGTGCCGGCGGAGTCGGAGAGACCCAGTACTTC.

This clonotype was seen a handful of times. The chain couples TRBV5-6 to TRBJ1-5; 7 bases agree with TRBD1. The CDR3 contains 15 residues. Germline assignment: CDR1 SGHDT and CDR2 YYEEEE. With 4 bases clipped from V and 3 bases from J, the junction kept 7 bases outside the gene matches. CDR3 DNA sequence: TGTGCCAGCAGCCGCCGACAGGGCTCCAATCAGCCCCAGCATTTT. It is translated as CASSRRQGSNQPQHF.

At least ten counts were recorded for this clonotype. The chain combines TRBV7-2 with TRBJ2-5, with a weak D call TRBD2 (6 bases). The V end lost 5 bases, the J end lost 4 bases, and 17 bases lay between the germline ends. Germline-derived CDR1 and CDR2 are SGHTA and FQGNSA. The CDR3 has 15 amino acids. The CDR3 spells CASSRGAFGGETQYF. The CDR3 DNA sequence: TGTGCCAGCAGCCGAGGGGCCTTCGGGGGAGAGACCCAGTACTTC.

This sequence joins TRBV4-2 and TRBJ1-1; no reliable D call. Germline V lookup: CDR1 LGHNA, CDR2 YNFKEQ. The CDR3 totals 12 residues. With 4 bases removed from V and 5 bases from J, the gap between germline ends came to 8 bases. CDR3 DNA sequence: TGTGCCAGCAGCCGCCGGTCGACTGAAGCTTTCTTT. Translating gives CASSRRSTEAFF.

This clonotype was observed many times. The rearrangement joins TRBV27 to TRBJ2-1; TRBD2 matches at 8 bases. With 4 bases clipped from V and 0 bases from J, the junction kept 17 bases outside the gene matches. The CDR3 loop spans 20 amino acids. Germline V lookup: CDR1 MNHEY, CDR2 SMNVEV (reference sequence). The CDR3 is CASSWGSSGGQSSSYNEQFF. The DNA of the CDR3 is TGTGCCAGCAGTTGGGGTAGCAGCGGGGGCCAATCTAGCTCCTACAATGAGCAGTTCTTC.

Notes on this clonotype: A much larger clone differs by one base, so this may be a read error. The rearrangement uses TRBV7-8 and TRBJ2-7, with a weak D call TRBD2 (6 bases). Germline-derived CDR1 and CDR2 are SGHVS and FQNEAQ. The CDR3 covers 15 residues. V shed 1 base and J shed 6 bases, with 16 bases lying between them. CDR3 DNA sequence: TGTGCCAGCAGCTTAGACTCGCGGGATACAGTCGAGCAGTACGTC. Its protein is CASSLDSRDTVEQYV.

The CDR3 coding sequence is TGTGCCAGCAGTTACTCTGGCGGGGGGAGGGAGACCCAGTACTTC. Protein sequence: CASSYSGGGRETQYF. The gene calls are TRBV6-5 and TRBJ2-5, with TRBD2 matching over 8 bases. Trimming removed 0 bases from V and 5 bases from J; junction bases left unmatched: 5. Germline assignment: CDR1 MNHEY and CDR2 SVGAGI. The CDR3 consists of 15 residues.

This clonotype has at least ten counts. This chain connects TRBV28 to TRBJ1-4; D is unresolved. The CDR3 spans 14 residues. Germline V gene data show CDR1 as MDHEN and CDR2 as SYDVKM. V was trimmed by 11 bases and J by 6 bases, leaving 19 bases between them. In DNA form, the CDR3 reads TGTGCCTGCAAACCGCTCGGGTCTGATGAAAAACTGTTTTTT. Amino acids: CACKPLGSDEKLFF.

This clonotype was picked up a small number of times. CDR3 coding DNA: TGTGCCAGCAGCCTGCAACTGATGAACACTGAAGCTTTCTTT. Its protein product is CASSLQLMNTEAFF. The chain combines TRBV3-1 with TRBJ1-1, with no clear D. This CDR3 has 14 residues. The germline V and J ends were trimmed by 4 bases and 0 bases, with 9 bases remaining between them. Germline assignment: CDR1 LGHDT and CDR2 YNNKEL (reference sequence).

The chain links TRBV28 to TRBJ1-1, with a possible D match to TRBD1 (6 bases). Trimming removed 5 bases at V and 0 bases at J, with 13 bases between. Germline loops: CDR1 MDHEN, CDR2 SYDVKM. The CDR3 has 15 residues. CDR3 protein: CASSRGGGMNTEAFF. CDR3 coding DNA: TGTGCCAGCAGTAGGGGGGGGGGCATGAACACTGAAGCTTTCTTT. Using reference TRBV28 and TRBJ1-1 for the parts outside the CDR3, the full variable domain is DVKVTQSSRYLVKRTGEKVFLECVQDMDHENMFWYRQDPGLGLRLIYFSYDVKMKEKGDIPEGYSVSREKKERFSLILESASTNQTSMYLCASSRGGGMNTEAFFGQGTRLTVV.

This clonotype appeared a few times. This rearrangement joins TRBV2 to TRBJ2-7; no firm D call. Looked up from germline, CDR1 is SNHLY and CDR2 is FYNNEI. V lost 2 bases, J lost 3 bases, and 17 bases lay in between. The CDR3 is 16 residues long. The CDR3 loop is CASSEWGREADYEQYV. CDR3 nucleotide sequence: TGTGCCAGCAGTGAATGGGGTAGAGAAGCAGACTACGAGCAGTACGTC.

This clonotype has ten or more counts. The rearrangement links TRBV12-3 or TRBV12-4 to TRBJ2-2; D ambiguous. V was cut by 4 bases and J by 7 bases, with 7 bases left in between. The CDR3 sequence is 12 residues long. The DNA of the CDR3 is TGTGCCAGCAGTTCTTGGGTCGGGGAGCTGTTTTTT. Protein sequence: CASSSWVGELFF.

This clonotype appeared many times. The CDR3 bases are TGTGCCAGCAGTTTGGAGGGGGCGCGCAACGAGCAGTTCTTC. The encoded protein is CASSLEGARNEQFF. The V and J genes are TRBV6-1 and TRBJ2-1, with D possibly TRBD1 on 7 matching bases. The CDR3 length is 14 residues. Germline V gives CDR1 MNHNS, CDR2 SASEGT. The germline V and J ends were trimmed by 5 bases and 10 bases, with 18 bases remaining between them.

At least ten counts were recorded for this clonotype. The rearrangement links TRBV6-5 to TRBJ1-6; possible D gene TRBD1, 5 bases. Trimming stripped 1 base from V and 6 bases from J, with 10 bases between. The CDR3 extends over 15 amino acids. From germline, CDR1 is MNHEY and CDR2 SVGAGI. CDR3 sequence: CASSYFGAGNSPLHF. In DNA, the CDR3 is TGTGCCAGCAGTTACTTCGGGGCGGGTAATTCACCCCTCCACTTT.

The chain joins TRBV28 to TRBJ2-1, with TRBD1 identical over 7 bases. This CDR3 spans 16 amino acids. The J segment lost 4 bases and the V segment lost 5 bases, leaving 11 bases of the junction unmatched. Per germline, CDR1 MDHEN and CDR2 SYDVKM. CDR3 sequence reads: CASSPTGYGSYNEQFF. CDR3 DNA sequence: TGTGCCAGCAGTCCGACAGGGTACGGGTCTTACAATGAGCAGTTCTTC.

This clonotype came up many times. The rearrangement uses TRBV6-4 and TRBJ1-1; no definite D call. V lost 2 bases and J 4 bases, leaving 11 bases between the germline ends. The CDR3 extends over 14 amino acids. Germline loops: CDR1 MRHNA, CDR2 SNTAGT. The CDR3, as DNA: TGTGCCAGCAGTGACCCGAGGGTGGGCACTGAAGCTTTCTTT. Amino acid sequence: CASSDPRVGTEAFF.

This clonotype has just a few counts. The chain is built from TRBV7-2 and TRBJ1-2; the match to TRBD1 covers 8 bases. The junction had 9 bases not matched to a gene; V was cut back by 2 bases and J by 7 bases. The CDR3 extends over 15 amino acids. Germline V CDR1 and CDR2: SGHTA, FQGNSA. The CDR3 loop is CASSLLTGAGSGYTF. The CDR3 DNA is TGTGCCAGCAGCTTACTGACAGGGGCAGGTAGTGGCTACACCTTC.

This clonotype was seen many times. The CDR3 nucleotides are TGTGCCAGCAGTTTAATTTCCGGGGGCCTACAAGAGACCCAGTACTTC. This encodes CASSLISGGLQETQYF. The chain is built from TRBV28 and TRBJ2-5; TRBD1 or TRBD2 may be the D gene (6 bases each). Trimming took 2 bases from V and 2 from J, leaving 15 bases between them. This CDR3 region has 16 residues. Germline V lookup: CDR1 MDHEN, CDR2 SYDVKM.

This clonotype appeared a few times. The CDR3 protein is CASSLISGPFQTQYF. The CDR3 DNA sequence: TGTGCCAGCAGCTTAATCTCGGGACCCTTTCAGACGCAGTATTTT. This chain links TRBV7-3 with TRBJ2-3; D may correspond to TRBD1 or TRBD2 (5 bases each). CDR3 length equals 15 residues. Trimming left V 1 base short and J 9 bases short, with 17 bases between. CDR1 and CDR2 (germline): SGHTA, FQGTGA.

This clonotype came up a few times. The chain employs TRBV2 and TRBJ1-1; possibly TRBD1 for D (5 bases). Trimming took off 7 bases at V and 0 bases at J, with 9 bases between the two ends. Germline V gives CDR1 SNHLY, CDR2 FYNNEI. The CDR3 has 13 residues. Here the CDR3 reads CASMGQMNTEAFF. CDR3 sequence (DNA): TGTGCCAGCATGGGGCAAATGAACACTGAAGCTTTCTTT.

This clonotype was picked up many times. The chain is built from TRBV5-1 and TRBJ2-5; possibly TRBD1 for D (5 bases). Trimming stripped 1 base from V and 7 bases from J, with 20 bases between. Germline assignment: CDR1 SGHRS and CDR2 YFSETQ. There are 16 residues in the CDR3. The CDR3 bases are TGCGCCAGCAGCTTGAGTGGGGCAGGAACCCGTCCGACCCAGTACTTC. It yields the protein CASSLSGAGTRPTQYF.